This T cell receptor (beta chain) was recorded in a study of T cells in women clearing cervical HPV infection. Across the study: Blood came at first lesion visit for cases, post-clearance for controls.

Some clones are missing from TCRdb's copy, which holds only in-frame ones; the method was immunoSEQ multiplex PCR. This listing includes under 50,000 clones. The TCR originated in a woman between 18 and 70 years old with a cervical HPV16 infection that either progressed to CIN3+ or cleared (not recorded which). Sample: blood buffy coat.

CDR3 in amino acids: CASSYRAYSNQPQHF. The covered CDR3 bases are TGTGCCAGCAGTTACAGGGCTTATAGCAATCAGCCC. The chain uses TRBV6-2 or TRBV6-3 and TRBJ1-5; D not certain. The CDR3 end lies 3 residues beyond the end of the read and is filled in from the germline J gene. Germline V gene data show CDR1 as MNHEY and CDR2 as SVGEGT. V was cut by 2 bases and J by 0 bases, with 8 bases left in between. The CDR3 loop spans 15 amino acids.